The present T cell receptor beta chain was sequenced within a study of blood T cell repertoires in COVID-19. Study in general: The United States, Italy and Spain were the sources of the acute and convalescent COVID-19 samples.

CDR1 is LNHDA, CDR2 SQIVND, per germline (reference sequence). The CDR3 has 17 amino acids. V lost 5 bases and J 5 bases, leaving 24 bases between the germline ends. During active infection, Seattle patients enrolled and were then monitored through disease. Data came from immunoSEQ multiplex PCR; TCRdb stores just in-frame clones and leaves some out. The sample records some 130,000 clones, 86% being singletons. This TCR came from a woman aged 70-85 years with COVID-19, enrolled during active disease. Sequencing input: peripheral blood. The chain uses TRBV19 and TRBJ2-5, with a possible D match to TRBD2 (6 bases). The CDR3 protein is CASSLGGPGLKVETQYF. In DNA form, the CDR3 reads TGTGCCAGTAGTCTAGGAGGGCCGGGACTGAAGGTGGAGACCCAGTACTTC.